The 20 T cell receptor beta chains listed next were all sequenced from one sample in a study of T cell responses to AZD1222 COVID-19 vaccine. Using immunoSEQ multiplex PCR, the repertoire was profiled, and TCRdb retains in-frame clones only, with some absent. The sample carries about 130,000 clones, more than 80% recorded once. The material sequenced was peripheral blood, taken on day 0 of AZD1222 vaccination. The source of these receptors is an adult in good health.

This CDR3 is CSATTDRAYEQYF. The CDR3 coding sequence is TGCAGCGCCACTACAGACAGGGCCTACGAGCAGTACTTC. V usage is TRBV29-1 and J usage is TRBJ2-7; 7 nucleotides agree with TRBD1. V lost 7 bases and J lost 2; bases outside the gene matches: 8. This CDR3 has 13 amino acids. Germline V CDR1 and CDR2: SQVTM, ANQGSEA.

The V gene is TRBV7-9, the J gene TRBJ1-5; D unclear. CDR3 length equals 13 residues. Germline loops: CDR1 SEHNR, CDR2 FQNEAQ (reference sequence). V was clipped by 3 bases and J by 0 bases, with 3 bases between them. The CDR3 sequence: CASSFGSNQPQHF. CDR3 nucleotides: TGTGCCAGCAGCTTCGGTAGCAATCAGCCCCAGCATTTT.

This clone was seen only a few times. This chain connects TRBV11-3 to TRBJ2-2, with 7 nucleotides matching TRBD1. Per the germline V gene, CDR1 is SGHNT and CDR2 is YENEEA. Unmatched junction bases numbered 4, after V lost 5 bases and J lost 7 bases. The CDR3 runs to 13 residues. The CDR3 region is CASSVQGDGELFF. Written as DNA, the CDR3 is TGTGCCAGCAGCGTCCAGGGGGACGGGGAGCTGTTTTTT.

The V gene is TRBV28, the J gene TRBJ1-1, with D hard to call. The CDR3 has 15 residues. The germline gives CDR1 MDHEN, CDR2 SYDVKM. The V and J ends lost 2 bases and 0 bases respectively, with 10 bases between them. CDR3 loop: CASSLNGLMNTEAFF. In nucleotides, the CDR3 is TGTGCCAGCAGTTTAAACGGCTTAATGAACACTGAAGCTTTCTTT.

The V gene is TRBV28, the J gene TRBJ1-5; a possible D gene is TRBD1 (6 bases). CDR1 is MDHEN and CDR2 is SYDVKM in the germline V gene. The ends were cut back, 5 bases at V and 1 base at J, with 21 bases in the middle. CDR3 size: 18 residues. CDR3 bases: TGTGCCAGCAGTCCCCGCCAAGGACAGTCAAGGAGCAATCAGCCCCAGCATTTT. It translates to CASSPRQGQSRSNQPQHF.

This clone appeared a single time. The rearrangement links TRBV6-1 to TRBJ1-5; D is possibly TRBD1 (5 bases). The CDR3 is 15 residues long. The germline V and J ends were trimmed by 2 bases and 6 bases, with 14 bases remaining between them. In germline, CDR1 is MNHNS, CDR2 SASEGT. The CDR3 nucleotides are TGTGCCAGCAGTGAACCATCAGGGATCCGTCAGCCCCAGCATTTT. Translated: CASSEPSGIRQPQHF.

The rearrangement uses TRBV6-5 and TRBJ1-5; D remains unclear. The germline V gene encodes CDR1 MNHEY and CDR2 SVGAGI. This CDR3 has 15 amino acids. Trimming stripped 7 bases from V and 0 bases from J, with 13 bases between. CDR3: CASTLEGLSNQPQHF. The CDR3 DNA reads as TGTGCCAGCACCCTCGAAGGGCTTAGCAATCAGCCCCAGCATTTT.

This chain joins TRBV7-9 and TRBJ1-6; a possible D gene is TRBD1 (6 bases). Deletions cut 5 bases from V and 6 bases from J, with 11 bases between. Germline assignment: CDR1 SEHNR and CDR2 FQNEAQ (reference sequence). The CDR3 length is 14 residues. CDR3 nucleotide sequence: TGTGCCAGCAGCCCTGGACAGACTAATTCACCCCTCCACTTT. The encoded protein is CASSPGQTNSPLHF.

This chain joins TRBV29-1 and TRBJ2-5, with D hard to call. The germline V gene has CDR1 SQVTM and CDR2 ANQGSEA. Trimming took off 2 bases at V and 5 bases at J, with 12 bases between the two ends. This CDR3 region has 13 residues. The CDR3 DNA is TGCAGCGTTGAATCGACTCTGTGGGAGACCCAGTACTTC. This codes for CSVESTLWETQYF.

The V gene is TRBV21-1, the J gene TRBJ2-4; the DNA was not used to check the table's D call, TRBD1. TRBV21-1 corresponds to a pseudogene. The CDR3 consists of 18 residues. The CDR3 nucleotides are TGTGCCAGCAGCAAACCCACCAGTAGGGGGAACCGGGGTGACATTCAGTACTTC. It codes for CASSKPTSRGNRGDIQYF.

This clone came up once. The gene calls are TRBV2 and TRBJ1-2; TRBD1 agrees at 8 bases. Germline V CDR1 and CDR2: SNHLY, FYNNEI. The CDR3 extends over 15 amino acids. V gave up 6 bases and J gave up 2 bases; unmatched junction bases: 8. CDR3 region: CASRSPGQGNYGYTF. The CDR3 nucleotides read TGTGCCAGCAGAAGCCCAGGACAGGGAAACTATGGCTACACCTTC.

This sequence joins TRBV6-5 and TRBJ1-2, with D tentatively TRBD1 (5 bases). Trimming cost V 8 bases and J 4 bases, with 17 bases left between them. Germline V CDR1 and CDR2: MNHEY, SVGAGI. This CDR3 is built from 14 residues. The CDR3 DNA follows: TGTGCCAGCTTAAGAGGGGCCGGCGGCTATGGCTACACCTTC. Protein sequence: CASLRGAGGYGYTF.

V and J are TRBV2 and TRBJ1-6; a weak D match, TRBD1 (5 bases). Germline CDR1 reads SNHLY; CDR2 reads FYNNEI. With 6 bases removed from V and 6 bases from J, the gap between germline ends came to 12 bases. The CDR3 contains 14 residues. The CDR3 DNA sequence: TGTGCCAGCAGGGGTGGGGACGGTAATTCACCCCTCCACTTT. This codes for CASRGGDGNSPLHF.

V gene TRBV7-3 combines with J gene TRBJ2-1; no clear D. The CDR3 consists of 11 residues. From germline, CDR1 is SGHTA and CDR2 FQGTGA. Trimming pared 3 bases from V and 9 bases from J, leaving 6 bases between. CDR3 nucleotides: TGTGCCAGCAGCTTTAGAGGTGAGCAGTTCTTC. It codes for CASSFRGEQFF.

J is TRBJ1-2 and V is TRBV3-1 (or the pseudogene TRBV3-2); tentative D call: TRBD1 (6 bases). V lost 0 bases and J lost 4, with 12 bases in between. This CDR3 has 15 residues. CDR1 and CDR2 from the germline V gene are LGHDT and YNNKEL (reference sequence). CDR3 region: CASSQDSGASYGYTF. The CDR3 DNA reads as TGTGCCAGCAGCCAAGATTCAGGGGCGAGCTATGGCTACACCTTC.

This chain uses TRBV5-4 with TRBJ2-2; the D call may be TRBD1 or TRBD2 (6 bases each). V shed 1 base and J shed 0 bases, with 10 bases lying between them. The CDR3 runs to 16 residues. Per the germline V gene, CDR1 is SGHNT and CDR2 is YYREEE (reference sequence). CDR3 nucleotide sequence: TGTGCCAGCAGCTTGAACGGGGGCTCGAACACCGGGGAGCTGTTTTTT. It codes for CASSLNGGSNTGELFF.

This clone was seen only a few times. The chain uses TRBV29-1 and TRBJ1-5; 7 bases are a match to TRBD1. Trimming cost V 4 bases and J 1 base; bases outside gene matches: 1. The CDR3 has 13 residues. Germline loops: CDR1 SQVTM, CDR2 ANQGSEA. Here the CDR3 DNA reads TGCAGCGTTGGACAGGGCAGCAATCAGCCCCAGCATTTT. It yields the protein CSVGQGSNQPQHF.

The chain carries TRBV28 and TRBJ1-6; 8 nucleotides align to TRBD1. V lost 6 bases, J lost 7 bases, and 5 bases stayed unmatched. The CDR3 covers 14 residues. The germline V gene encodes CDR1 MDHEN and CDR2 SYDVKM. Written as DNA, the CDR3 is TGTGCCAGCAGGGGACAGGTGGTCAATTCACCCCTCCACTTT. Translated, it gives CASRGQVVNSPLHF.

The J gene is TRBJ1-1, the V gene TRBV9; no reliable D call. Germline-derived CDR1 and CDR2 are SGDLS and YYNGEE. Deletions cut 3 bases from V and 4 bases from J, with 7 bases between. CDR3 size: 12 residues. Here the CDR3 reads CASSAWGTEAFF. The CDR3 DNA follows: TGTGCCAGCAGCGCCTGGGGCACTGAAGCTTTCTTT.

The CDR3 reads CASSQQVPVYRNTGELFF. The CDR3 nucleotides are TGTGCCAGCAGCCAACAGGTGCCAGTGTATAGAAACACCGGGGAGCTGTTTTTT. The rearrangement joins TRBV3-1 (or the pseudogene TRBV3-2) to TRBJ2-2; D unclear. The CDR3 spans 18 residues. Germline values: CDR1 LGHDT, CDR2 YNNKEL (reference sequence). V dropped 2 bases and J dropped 2 bases, with 18 bases sitting between them.